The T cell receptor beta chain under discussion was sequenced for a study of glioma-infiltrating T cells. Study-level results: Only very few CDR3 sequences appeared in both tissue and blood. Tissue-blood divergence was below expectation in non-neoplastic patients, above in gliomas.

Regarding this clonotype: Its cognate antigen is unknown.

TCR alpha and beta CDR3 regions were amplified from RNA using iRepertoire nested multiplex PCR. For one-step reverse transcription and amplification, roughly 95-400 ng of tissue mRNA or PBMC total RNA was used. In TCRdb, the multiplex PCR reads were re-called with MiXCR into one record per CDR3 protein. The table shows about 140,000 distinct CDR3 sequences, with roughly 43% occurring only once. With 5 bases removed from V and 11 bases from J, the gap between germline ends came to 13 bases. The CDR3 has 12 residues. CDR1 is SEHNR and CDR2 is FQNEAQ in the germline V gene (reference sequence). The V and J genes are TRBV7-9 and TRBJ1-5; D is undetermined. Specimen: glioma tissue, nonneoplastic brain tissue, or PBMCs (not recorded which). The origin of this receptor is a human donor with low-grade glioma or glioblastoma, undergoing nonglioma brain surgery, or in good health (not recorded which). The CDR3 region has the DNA TGTGCCAGCAGCCAGAACTTCGGGTCCCAGCATTTT. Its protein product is CASSQNFGSQHF.